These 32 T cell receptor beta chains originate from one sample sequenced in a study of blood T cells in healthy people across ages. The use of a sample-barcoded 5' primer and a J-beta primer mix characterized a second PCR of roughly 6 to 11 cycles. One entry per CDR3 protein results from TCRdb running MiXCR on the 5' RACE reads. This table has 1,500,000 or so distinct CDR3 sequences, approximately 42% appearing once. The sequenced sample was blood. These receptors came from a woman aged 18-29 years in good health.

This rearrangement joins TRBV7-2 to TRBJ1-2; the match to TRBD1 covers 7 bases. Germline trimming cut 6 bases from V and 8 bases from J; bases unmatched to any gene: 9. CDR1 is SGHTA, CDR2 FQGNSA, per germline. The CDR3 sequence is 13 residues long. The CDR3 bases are TGTGCCAGCAGTCACGACAGGGTCCAAGGCTACACCTTC. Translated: CASSHDRVQGYTF.

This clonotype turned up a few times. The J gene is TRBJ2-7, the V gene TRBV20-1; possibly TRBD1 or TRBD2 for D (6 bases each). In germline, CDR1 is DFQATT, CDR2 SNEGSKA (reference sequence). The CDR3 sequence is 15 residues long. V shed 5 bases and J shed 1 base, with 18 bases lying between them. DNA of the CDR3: TGCAGTGCTTGGCGGGACACTTTTAGGTCCTACGAGCAGTACTTC. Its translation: CSAWRDTFRSYEQYF.

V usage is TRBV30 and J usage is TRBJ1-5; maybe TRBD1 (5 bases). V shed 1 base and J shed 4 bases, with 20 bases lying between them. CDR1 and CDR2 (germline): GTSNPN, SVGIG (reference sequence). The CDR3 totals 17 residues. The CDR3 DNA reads TGTGCCTGGAGTGCTCGCAGGGACGACGGGATAAATCAGCCCCAGCATTTT. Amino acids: CAWSARRDDGINQPQHF.

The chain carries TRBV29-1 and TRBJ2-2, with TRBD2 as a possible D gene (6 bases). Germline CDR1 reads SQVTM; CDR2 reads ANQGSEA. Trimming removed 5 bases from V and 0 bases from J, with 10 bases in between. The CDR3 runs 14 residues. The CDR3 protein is CSVPGLANTGELFF. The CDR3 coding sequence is TGCAGCGTTCCGGGACTCGCGAACACCGGGGAGCTGTTTTTT.

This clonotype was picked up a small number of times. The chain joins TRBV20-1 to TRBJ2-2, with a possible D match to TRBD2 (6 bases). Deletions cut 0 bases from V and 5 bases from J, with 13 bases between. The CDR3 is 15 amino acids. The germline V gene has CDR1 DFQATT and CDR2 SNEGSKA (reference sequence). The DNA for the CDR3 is TGCAGTGCTAGAGAGAGCCACGGGAGAACCGGGGAGCTGTTTTTT. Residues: CSARESHGRTGELFF.

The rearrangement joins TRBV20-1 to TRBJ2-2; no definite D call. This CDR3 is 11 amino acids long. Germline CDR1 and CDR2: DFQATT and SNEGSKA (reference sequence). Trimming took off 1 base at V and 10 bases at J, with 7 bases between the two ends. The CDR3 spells CSARVLSELFF. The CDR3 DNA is TGCAGTGCTAGAGTCCTGTCGGAGCTGTTTTTT.

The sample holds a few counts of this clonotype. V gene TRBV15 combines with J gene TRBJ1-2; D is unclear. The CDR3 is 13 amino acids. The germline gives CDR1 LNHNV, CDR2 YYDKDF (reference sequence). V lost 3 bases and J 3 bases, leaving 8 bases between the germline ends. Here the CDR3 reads CATSRPGHYGYTF. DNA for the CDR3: TGTGCCACCAGCAGGCCCGGACACTATGGCTACACCTTC.

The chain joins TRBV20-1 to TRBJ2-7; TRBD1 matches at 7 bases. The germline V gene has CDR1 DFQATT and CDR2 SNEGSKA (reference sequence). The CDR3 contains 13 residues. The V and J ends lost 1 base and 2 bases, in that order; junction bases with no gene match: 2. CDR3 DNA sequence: TGCAGTGCTAGAGTGGGGACAGCCTACGAGCAGTACTTC. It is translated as CSARVGTAYEQYF.

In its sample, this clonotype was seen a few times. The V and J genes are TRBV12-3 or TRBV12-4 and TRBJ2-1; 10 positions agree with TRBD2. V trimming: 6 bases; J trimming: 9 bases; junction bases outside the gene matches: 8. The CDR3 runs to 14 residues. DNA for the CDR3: TGTGCCAGCAGCGGGACTAGCGAAGGGGGTGAGCAGTTCTTC. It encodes CASSGTSEGGEQFF.

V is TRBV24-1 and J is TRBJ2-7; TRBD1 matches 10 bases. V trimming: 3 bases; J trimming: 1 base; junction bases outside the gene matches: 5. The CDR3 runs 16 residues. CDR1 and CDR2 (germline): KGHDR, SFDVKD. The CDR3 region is CATSDLGQGSSYEQYF. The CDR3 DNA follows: TGTGCCACCAGTGATCTGGGACAGGGGTCTTCCTACGAGCAGTACTTC.

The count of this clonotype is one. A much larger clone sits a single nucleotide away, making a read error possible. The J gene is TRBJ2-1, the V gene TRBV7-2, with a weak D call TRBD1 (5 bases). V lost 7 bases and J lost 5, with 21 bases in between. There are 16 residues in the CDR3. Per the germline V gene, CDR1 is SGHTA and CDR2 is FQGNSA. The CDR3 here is CASNYLLARENNEQFF. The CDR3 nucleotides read TGTGCCAGCAACTACCTTCTGGCCAGGGAAAACAATGAGCAGTTCTTC. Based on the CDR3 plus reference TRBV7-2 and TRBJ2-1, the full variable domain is GAGVSQSPSNKVTEKGKDVELRCDPISGHTALYWYRQSLGQGLEFLIYFQGNSAPDKSGLPSDRFSAERTGGSVSTLTIQRTQQEDSAVYLCASNYLLARENNEQFFGPGTRLTVL.

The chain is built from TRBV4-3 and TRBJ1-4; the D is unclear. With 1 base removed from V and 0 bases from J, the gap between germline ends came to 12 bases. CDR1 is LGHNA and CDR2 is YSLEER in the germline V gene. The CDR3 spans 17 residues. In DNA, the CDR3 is TGCGCCAGCAGCCAAGGCGCCCACCACACAACTAATGAAAAACTGTTTTTT. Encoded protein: CASSQGAHHTTNEKLFF.

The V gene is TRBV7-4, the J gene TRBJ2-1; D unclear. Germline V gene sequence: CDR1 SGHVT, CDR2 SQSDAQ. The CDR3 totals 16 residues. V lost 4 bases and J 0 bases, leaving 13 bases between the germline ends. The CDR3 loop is CASSSRTRSSYNEQFF. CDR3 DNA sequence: TGTGCCAGCAGCTCAAGGACGAGGAGCTCCTACAATGAGCAGTTCTTC.

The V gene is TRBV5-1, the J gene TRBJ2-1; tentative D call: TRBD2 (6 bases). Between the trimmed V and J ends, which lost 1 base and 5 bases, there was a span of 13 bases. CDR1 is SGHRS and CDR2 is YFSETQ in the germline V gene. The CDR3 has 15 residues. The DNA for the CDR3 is TGCGCCAGCAGCTTGACCGGGACTGTCAACAATGAGCAGTTCTTC. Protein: CASSLTGTVNNEQFF. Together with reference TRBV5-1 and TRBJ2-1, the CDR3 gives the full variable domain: KAGVTQTPRYLIKTRGQQVTLSCSPISGHRSVSWYQQTPGQGLQFLFEYFSETQRNKGNFPGRFSGRQFSNSRSEMNVSTLELGDSALYLCASSLTGTVNNEQFFGPGTRLTVL.

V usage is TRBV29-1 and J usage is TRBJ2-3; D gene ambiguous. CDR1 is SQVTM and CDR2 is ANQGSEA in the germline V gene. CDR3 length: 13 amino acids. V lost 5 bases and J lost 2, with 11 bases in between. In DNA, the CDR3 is TGCAGCGTTCAGCAGCGACTCACAGATACGCAGTATTTT. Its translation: CSVQQRLTDTQYF.

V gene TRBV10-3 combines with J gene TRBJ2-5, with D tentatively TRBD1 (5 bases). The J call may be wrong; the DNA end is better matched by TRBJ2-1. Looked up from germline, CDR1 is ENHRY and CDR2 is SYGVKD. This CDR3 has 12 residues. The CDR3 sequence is CASRQNQETQFF. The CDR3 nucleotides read TGTGCCAGCCGACAGAACCAAGAGACCCAGTTCTTC.

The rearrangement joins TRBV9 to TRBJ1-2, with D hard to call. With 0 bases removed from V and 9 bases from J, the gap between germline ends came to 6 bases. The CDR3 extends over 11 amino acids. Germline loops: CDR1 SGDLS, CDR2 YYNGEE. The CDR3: CASSVDSRYTF. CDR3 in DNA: TGTGCCAGCAGCGTAGACAGTCGCTACACCTTC.

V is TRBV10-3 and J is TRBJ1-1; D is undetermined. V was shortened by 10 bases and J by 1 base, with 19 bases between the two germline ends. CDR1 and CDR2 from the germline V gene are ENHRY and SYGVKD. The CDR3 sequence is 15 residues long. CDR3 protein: CATRPGKAWNTEAFF. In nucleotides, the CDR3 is TGTGCCACCCGCCCGGGAAAGGCCTGGAACACTGAAGCTTTCTTT.

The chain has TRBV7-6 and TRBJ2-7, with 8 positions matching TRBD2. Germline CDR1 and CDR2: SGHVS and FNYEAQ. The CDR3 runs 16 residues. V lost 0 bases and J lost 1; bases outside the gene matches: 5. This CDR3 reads CASSLATGTRSYEQYF. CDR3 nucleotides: TGTGCCAGCAGCTTAGCGACCGGGACTAGGTCCTACGAGCAGTACTTC.

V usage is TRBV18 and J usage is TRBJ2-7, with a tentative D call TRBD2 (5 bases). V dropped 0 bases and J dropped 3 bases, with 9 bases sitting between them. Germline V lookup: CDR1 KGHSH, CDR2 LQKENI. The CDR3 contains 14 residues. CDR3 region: CASSPPGGGYEQYF. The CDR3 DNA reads TGTGCCAGCTCACCACCGGGCGGAGGCTACGAGCAGTACTTC.

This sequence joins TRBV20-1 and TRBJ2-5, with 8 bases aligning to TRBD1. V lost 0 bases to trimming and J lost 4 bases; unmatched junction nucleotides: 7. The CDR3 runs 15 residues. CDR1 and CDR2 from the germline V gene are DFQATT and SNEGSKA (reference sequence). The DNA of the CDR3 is TGCAGTGCTAGAGATCTCCGGACAGGGATAGAGACCCAGTACTTC. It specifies CSARDLRTGIETQYF.

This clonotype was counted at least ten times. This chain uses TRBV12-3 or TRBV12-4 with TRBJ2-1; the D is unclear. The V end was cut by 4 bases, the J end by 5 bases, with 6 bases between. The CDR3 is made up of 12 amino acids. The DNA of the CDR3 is TGTGCCAGCAGTTGGGGTAACAATGAGCAGTTCTTC. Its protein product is CASSWGNNEQFF.

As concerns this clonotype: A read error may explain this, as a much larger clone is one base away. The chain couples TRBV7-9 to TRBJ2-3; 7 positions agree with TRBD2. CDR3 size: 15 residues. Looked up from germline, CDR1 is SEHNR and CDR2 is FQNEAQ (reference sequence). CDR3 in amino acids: CASSLGAGTIDTRYF. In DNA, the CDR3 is TGTGCCAGCAGCTTAGGAGCTGGGACTATAGATACGCGGTATTTT. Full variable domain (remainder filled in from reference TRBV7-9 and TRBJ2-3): DTGVSQNPRHKITKRGQNVTFRCDPISEHNRLYWYRQTLGQGPEFLTYFQNEAQLEKSRLLSDRFSAERPKGSFSTLEIQRTEQGDSAMYLCASSLGAGTIDTRYFGPGTRLTVL.

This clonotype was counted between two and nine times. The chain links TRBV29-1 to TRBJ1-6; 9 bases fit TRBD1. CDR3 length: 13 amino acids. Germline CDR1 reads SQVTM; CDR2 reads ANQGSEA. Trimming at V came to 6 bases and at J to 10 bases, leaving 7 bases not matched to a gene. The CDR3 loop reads CSVRDRVSSPLHF. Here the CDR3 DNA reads TGCAGCGTGAGGGACAGGGTGTCATCACCCCTCCACTTT.

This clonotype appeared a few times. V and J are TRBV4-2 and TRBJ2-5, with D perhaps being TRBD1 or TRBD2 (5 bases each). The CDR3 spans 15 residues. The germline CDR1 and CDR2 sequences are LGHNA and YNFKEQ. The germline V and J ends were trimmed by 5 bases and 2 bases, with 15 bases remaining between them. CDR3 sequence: CASSSSRDGQETQYF. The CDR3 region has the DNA TGTGCCAGCAGCTCCTCCCGGGACGGACAAGAGACCCAGTACTTC.

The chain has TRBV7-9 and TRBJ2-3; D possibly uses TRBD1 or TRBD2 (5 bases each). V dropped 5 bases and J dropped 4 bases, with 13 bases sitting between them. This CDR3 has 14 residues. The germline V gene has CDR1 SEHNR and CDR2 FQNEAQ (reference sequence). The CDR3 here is CASSRDQSSDTQYF. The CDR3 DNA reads TGTGCCAGCAGCCGGGACCAATCGTCAGATACGCAGTATTTT. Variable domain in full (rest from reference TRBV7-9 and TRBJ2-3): DTGVSQNPRHKITKRGQNVTFRCDPISEHNRLYWYRQTLGQGPEFLTYFQNEAQLEKSRLLSDRFSAERPKGSFSTLEIQRTEQGDSAMYLCASSRDQSSDTQYFGPGTRLTVL.

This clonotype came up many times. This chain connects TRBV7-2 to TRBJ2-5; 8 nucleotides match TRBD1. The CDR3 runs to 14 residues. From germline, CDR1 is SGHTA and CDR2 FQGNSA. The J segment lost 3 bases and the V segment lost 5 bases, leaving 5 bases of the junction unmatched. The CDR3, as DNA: TGTGCCAGCAGCCCAAACAGGGGGAAAGAGACCCAGTACTTC. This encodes CASSPNRGKETQYF.

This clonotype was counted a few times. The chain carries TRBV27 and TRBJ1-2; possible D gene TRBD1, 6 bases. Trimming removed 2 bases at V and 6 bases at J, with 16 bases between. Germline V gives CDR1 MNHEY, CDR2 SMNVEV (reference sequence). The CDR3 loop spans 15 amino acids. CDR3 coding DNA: TGTGCCAGCAGTTTAGGGTACGGGGGCAGAGATGGCTACACCTTC. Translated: CASSLGYGGRDGYTF.

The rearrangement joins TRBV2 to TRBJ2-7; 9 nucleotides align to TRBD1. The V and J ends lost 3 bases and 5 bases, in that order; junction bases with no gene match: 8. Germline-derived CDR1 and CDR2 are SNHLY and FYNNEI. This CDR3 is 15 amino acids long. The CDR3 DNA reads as TGTGCCAGCAGTGACCCCGGGACAGGGTCCCACGAGCAGTACTTC. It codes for CASSDPGTGSHEQYF.

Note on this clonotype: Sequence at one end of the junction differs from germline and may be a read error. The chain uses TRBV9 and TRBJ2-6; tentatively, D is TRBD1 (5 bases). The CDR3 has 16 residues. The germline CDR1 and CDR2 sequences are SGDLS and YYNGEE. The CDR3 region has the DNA TGTGCCAGCAGCGTAACCTATGGGGCTGGGGCCAGCGTCCTGACTTTC. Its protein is CASSVTYGAGASVLTF.

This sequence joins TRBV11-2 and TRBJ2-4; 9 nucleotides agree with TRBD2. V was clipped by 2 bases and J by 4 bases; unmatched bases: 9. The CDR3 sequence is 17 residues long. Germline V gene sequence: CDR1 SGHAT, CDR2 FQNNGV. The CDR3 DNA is TGTGCCAGCAGCTTACTCGCGGGGGGGCCTGAGAAAAACATTCAGTACTTC. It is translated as CASSLLAGGPEKNIQYF. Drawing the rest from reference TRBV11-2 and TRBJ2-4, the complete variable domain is EAGVAQSPRYKIIEKRQSVAFWCNPISGHATLYWYQQILGQGPKLLIQFQNNGVVDDSQLPKDRFSAERLKGVDSTLKIQPAKLEDSAVYLCASSLLAGGPEKNIQYFGAGTRLSVL.

CDR3 DNA: TGTGCCAGCAGCTTATCGGCTGGGGACAGCAGCGCTTTCTTT. As protein: CASSLSAGDSSAFF. V usage is TRBV7-9 and J usage is TRBJ1-1; 7 bases line up with TRBD1. Germline V gene data show CDR1 as SEHNR and CDR2 as FQNEAQ (reference sequence). There are 14 residues in the CDR3. V lost 2 bases, J lost 11 bases, and 11 bases stayed unmatched.